Each of the 17 T cell receptor beta chains below was sequenced from the same sample in a study of T cells after yellow fever vaccination. TCRdb re-derived calls from the 5' RACE reads in MiXCR, one entry per CDR3 protein. This sample has over 65,000 distinct CDR3 sequences, with 10% to 15% found just once. Sample: CD8+ T cells not binding an NS4B(214-222) dextramer, sorted from PBMCs, taken roughly 20 days after the first yellow fever vaccination. The receptors here all came from a man between 18 and 35 years old who received the YFV17D yellow fever vaccine.

The genes are TRBV3-1 and TRBJ2-3, with 12 nucleotides matching TRBD2. The CDR3 contains 16 residues. CDR1 is LGHDT and CDR2 is YNNKEL in the germline V gene (reference sequence). The J segment lost 5 bases and the V segment lost 1 base, leaving 4 bases of the junction unmatched. The CDR3 loop reads CASSQGTGLAGDTQYF. The CDR3, as DNA: TGTGCCAGCAGCCAAGGGACGGGACTAGCGGGAGATACGCAGTATTTT.

This clonotype was observed a few times. The chain is built from TRBV7-8 and TRBJ2-3, with no clear D. Germline V gives CDR1 SGHVS, CDR2 FQNEAQ. The V end lost 5 bases, the J end lost 2 bases, and 17 bases lay between the germline ends. The CDR3 is made up of 16 amino acids. CDR3 in DNA: TGTGCCAGCAGCGGTTATCTCGGCAGGACCACAGATACGCAGTATTTT. This gives the protein CASSGYLGRTTDTQYF.

This clonotype has a handful of counts. The V and J genes are TRBV6-2 or TRBV6-3 and TRBJ2-3, with 7 bases that match TRBD1. The CDR3 is 14 residues long. V was pared by 6 bases and J by 4 bases, with 7 bases of the junction left unmatched. Germline CDR1 MNHEY, CDR2 SVGEGT. The DNA for the CDR3 is TGTGCCAGCAGCAACAGGGGATGGTCAGATACGCAGTATTTT. Its translation is CASSNRGWSDTQYF.

V usage is TRBV6-6 and J usage is TRBJ2-3, with 9 bases that match TRBD1. CDR3 length equals 17 residues. Germline CDR1 reads MNHNY; CDR2 reads SVGAGI (reference sequence). V gave up 6 bases and J gave up 2 bases; unmatched junction bases: 12. The CDR3 sequence is CASSYNNRGLSTDTQYF. DNA for the CDR3: TGTGCCAGCAGCTACAATAACAGGGGGCTATCCACAGATACGCAGTATTTT.

This chain connects TRBV12-3 or TRBV12-4 to TRBJ2-7; D is perhaps TRBD2 (5 bases). Between the trimmed V and J ends, which lost 4 bases and 1 base, there was a span of 8 bases. The length of the CDR3 is 13 residues. The DNA for the CDR3 is TGTGCCAGCAGTTCCACTAGTTCCTACGAGCAGTACTTC. Amino acid sequence: CASSSTSSYEQYF.

This clonotype was counted a few times. The rearrangement links TRBV7-2 to TRBJ2-5; D is uncertain. This CDR3 region has 13 residues. V lost 2 bases to trimming and J lost 4 bases, with 8 bases between them. CDR1 and CDR2 from the germline V gene are SGHTA and FQGNSA. CDR3 protein: CASSLMGLETQYF. The CDR3 DNA sequence: TGTGCCAGCAGCTTAATGGGGTTAGAGACCCAGTACTTC.

This clonotype came up a few times. The chain combines TRBV29-1 with TRBJ1-1; D remains unclear. The germline gives CDR1 SQVTM, CDR2 ANQGSEA. The CDR3 extends over 13 amino acids. V lost 6 bases to trimming and J lost 3 bases, with 14 bases between them. The CDR3 sequence is CSVAGSMYTEAFF. As DNA, the CDR3 is TGCAGCGTCGCCGGCTCAATGTACACTGAAGCTTTCTTT.

This clonotype occurred a few times. CDR3 nucleotide sequence: TGTGCCAGCAGACCGGGACAGTACTCTGGAAACACCATATATTTT. It is translated as CASRPGQYSGNTIYF. V gene TRBV6-1 combines with J gene TRBJ1-3; 7 bases are a match to TRBD1. V lost 6 bases, J lost 0 bases, and 5 bases stayed unmatched. Germline V gives CDR1 MNHNS, CDR2 SASEGT. The length of the CDR3 is 15 residues.

The sample holds a few counts of this clonotype. The J gene is TRBJ2-1, the V gene TRBV18; possible D gene TRBD2, 6 bases. CDR3 size: 15 residues. CDR1 is KGHSH, CDR2 LQKENI, per germline. Trimming removed 1 base at V and 1 base at J, with 8 bases between. For the CDR3, the DNA is TGTGCCAGCTCACCACTTCGGGGGTCCTACAATGAGCAGTTCTTC. Protein: CASSPLRGSYNEQFF.

The rearrangement joins TRBV12-3 or TRBV12-4 to TRBJ2-5; perhaps D is TRBD1 or TRBD2 (6 bases each). Trimming shortened V by 5 bases and J by 5 bases, and 24 bases separated the two germline ends. The CDR3 is 17 amino acids. Here the CDR3 DNA reads TGTGCCAGCAGTACCGGGATGACGGGGGCGCAGGGGGAGACCCAGTACTTC. Translating gives CASSTGMTGAQGETQYF.

This clonotype showed up many times. This sequence joins TRBV28 and TRBJ2-5; tentatively, D is TRBD1 or TRBD2 (5 bases each). CDR1 MDHEN and CDR2 SYDVKM come from the germline V gene. The CDR3 is made up of 14 amino acids. V lost 3 bases and J 4 bases, leaving 12 bases between the germline ends. The CDR3, as DNA: TGTGCCAGCAGTTTGTTTGGGGCGGGAGAGACCCAGTACTTC. Translated, it gives CASSLFGAGETQYF. The whole variable domain, filled in from reference TRBV28 and TRBJ2-5, reads DVKVTQSSRYLVKRTGEKVFLECVQDMDHENMFWYRQDPGLGLRLIYFSYDVKMKEKGDIPEGYSVSREKKERFSLILESASTNQTSMYLCASSLFGAGETQYFGPGTRLLVL.

The chain recombines TRBV4-1 with TRBJ2-3; 16 bases line up with TRBD2. Trimming took 2 bases from V and 1 from J; bases not matched to a gene: 6. Germline V gene data show CDR1 as MGHRA and CDR2 as YSYEKL. The CDR3 runs to 19 residues. The CDR3: CASSQPGLAGGLGTDTQYF. The CDR3 nucleotides read TGCGCCAGCAGCCAACCGGGACTAGCGGGGGGGCTGGGCACAGATACGCAGTATTTT.

The chain links TRBV4-1 to TRBJ1-1; 8 nucleotides align to TRBD1. This CDR3 comprises 15 residues. The V segment lost 6 bases and the J segment 2 bases; nucleotides outside the gene matches: 8. From germline, CDR1 is MGHRA and CDR2 YSYEKL. The CDR3, as DNA: TGCGCCAGCAGATCCCGGACAGGGTATAACACTGAAGCTTTCTTT. Amino acid sequence: CASRSRTGYNTEAFF.

At least ten counts were recorded for this clonotype. The chain uses TRBV4-3 and TRBJ1-1; TRBD1 matches 9 bases. This CDR3 region has 14 residues. Germline CDR1 LGHNA, CDR2 YSLEER. Germline trimming cut 4 bases from V and 6 bases from J; bases unmatched to any gene: 6. Written as DNA, the CDR3 is TGCGCCAGCAGCCCGGACAGGGGAAAACCTGAAGCTTTCTTT. This encodes CASSPDRGKPEAFF.

The J gene is TRBJ2-7, the V gene TRBV11-2; 8 nucleotides line up with TRBD1. The CDR3 extends over 12 amino acids. The germline V gene encodes CDR1 SGHAT and CDR2 FQNNGV. With V trimmed by 5 bases and J by 7 bases, 4 bases remained unmatched. The CDR3 protein is CASSRTGWEQYF. Written as DNA, the CDR3 is TGTGCCAGCAGCCGGACAGGGTGGGAGCAGTACTTC.

V is TRBV5-1 and J is TRBJ2-1; 11 bases line up with TRBD2. The CDR3 totals 16 residues. Germline lookup yields CDR1 SGHRS and CDR2 YFSETQ. V lost 4 bases, J lost 8 bases, and 11 bases stayed unmatched. DNA for the CDR3: TGCGCCAGCAGCATACGACTAGCGGGGCAAAGGGATGAGCAGTTCTTC. Translated: CASSIRLAGQRDEQFF.

The chain couples TRBV7-9 to TRBJ1-2, with D uncertain. Germline-derived CDR1 and CDR2 are SEHNR and FQNEAQ (reference sequence). Trimming pared 3 bases from V and 5 bases from J, leaving 22 bases between. This CDR3 has 17 residues. The CDR3 region is CASSFFRVREAGYGYTF. The CDR3 region has the DNA TGTGCCAGCAGCTTTTTCCGCGTCAGAGAGGCAGGATATGGCTACACCTTC.